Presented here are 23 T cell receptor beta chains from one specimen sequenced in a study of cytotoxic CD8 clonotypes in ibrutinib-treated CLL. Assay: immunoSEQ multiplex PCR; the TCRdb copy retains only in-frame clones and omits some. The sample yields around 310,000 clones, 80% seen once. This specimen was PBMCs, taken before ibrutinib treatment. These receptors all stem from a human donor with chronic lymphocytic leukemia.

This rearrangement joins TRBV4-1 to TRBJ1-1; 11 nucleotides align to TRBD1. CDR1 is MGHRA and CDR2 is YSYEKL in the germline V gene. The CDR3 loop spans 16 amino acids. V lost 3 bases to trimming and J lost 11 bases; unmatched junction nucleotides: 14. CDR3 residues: CASSHGRTGGASLAFF. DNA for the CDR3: TGCGCCAGCAGCCACGGCCGGACAGGGGGCGCGTCGTTGGCTTTCTTT.

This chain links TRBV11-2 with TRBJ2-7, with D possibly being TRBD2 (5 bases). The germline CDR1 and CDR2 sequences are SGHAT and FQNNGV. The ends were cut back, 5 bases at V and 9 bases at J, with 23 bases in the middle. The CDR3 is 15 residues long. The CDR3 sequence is CASSPGLALSVAQYF. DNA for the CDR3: TGTGCCAGCAGCCCTGGACTGGCCCTGTCTGTGGCGCAGTACTTC.

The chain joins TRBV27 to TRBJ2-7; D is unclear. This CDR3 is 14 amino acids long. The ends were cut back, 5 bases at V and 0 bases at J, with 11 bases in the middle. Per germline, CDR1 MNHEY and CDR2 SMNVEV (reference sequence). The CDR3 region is CASSIRRSSYEQYF. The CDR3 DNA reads TGTGCCAGCAGTATCCGACGAAGCTCCTACGAGCAGTACTTC.

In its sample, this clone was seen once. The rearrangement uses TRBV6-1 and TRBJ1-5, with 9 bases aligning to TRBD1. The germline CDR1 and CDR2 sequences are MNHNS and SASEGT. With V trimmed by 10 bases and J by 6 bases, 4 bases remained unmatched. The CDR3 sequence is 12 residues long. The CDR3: CATTGGVQPQHF. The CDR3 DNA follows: TGTGCCACCACAGGGGGCGTTCAGCCCCAGCATTTT.

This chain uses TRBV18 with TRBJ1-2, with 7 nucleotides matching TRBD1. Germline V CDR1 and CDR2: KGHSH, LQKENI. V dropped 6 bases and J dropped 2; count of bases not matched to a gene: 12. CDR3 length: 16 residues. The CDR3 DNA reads TGTGCCAGCTCTAACCCGGGACAGATTGGAAACTATGGCTACACCTTC. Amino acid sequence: CASSNPGQIGNYGYTF.

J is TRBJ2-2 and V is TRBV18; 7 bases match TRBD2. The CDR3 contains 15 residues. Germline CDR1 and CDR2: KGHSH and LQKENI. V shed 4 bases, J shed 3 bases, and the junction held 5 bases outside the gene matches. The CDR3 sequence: CASSLTSDYTGELFF. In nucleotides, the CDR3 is TGTGCCAGCTCACTCACTAGCGACTACACCGGGGAGCTGTTTTTT.

The CDR3 loop reads CASSPGTGWGETNEKLFF. Written as DNA, the CDR3 is TGTGCCAGCAGCCCCGGGACAGGGTGGGGCGAAACTAATGAAAAACTGTTTTTT. The chain couples TRBV7-6 to TRBJ1-4; 9 bases fit TRBD1. CDR3 size: 18 residues. CDR1 and CDR2 from the germline V gene are SGHVS and FNYEAQ. V was clipped by 5 bases and J by 1 base; unmatched bases: 11.

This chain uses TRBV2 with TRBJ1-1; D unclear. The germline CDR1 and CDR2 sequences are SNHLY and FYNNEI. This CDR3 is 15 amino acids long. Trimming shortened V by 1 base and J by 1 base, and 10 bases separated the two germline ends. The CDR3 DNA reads TGTGCCAGCAGTGAAGTGGAGGCGCGGAACACTGAAGCTTTCTTT. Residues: CASSEVEARNTEAFF.

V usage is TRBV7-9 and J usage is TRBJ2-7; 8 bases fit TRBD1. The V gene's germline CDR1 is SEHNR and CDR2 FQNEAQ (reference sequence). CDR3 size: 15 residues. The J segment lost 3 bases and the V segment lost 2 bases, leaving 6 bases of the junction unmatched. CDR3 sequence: CASSLFGTGHYEQYF. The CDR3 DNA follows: TGTGCCAGCAGCTTATTTGGGACAGGACACTACGAGCAGTACTTC.

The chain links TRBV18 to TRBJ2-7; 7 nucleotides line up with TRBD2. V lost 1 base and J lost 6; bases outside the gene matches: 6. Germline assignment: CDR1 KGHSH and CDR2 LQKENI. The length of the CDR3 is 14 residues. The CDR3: CASSPLAGPGEQYF. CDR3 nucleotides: TGTGCCAGCTCACCACTAGCGGGTCCAGGCGAGCAGTACTTC.

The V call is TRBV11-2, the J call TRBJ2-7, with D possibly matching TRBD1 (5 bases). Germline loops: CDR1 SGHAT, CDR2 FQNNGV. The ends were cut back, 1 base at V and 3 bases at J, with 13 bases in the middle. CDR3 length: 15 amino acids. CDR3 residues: CASSLGWGRIYEQYF. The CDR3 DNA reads TGTGCCAGCAGCTTAGGTTGGGGCAGGATCTACGAGCAGTACTTC.

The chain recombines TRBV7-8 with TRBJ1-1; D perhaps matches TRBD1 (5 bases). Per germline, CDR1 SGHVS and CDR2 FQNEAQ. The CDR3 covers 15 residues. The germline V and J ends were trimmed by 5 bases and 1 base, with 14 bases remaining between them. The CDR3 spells CASSPRQGTNTEAFF. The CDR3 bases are TGTGCCAGCAGCCCCCGACAAGGGACGAACACTGAAGCTTTCTTT. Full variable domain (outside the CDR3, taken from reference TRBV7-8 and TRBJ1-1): GAGVSQSPRYKVAKRGQDVALRCDPISGHVSLFWYQQALGQGPEFLTYFQNEAQLDKSGLPSDRFFAERPEGSVSTLKIQRTQQEDSAVYLCASSPRQGTNTEAFFGQGTRLTVV.

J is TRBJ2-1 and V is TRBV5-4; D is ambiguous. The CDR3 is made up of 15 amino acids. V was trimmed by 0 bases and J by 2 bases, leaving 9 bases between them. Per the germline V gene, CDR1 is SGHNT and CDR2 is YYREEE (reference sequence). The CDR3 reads CASSLGQHAYNEQFF. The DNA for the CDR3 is TGTGCCAGCAGCTTGGGCCAGCACGCCTACAATGAGCAGTTCTTC.

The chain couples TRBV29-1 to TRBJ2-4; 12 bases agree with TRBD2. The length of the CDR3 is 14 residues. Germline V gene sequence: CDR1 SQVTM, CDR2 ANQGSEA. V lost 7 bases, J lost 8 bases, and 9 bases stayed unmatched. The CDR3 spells CSGKTSGSIDIQYF. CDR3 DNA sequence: TGCAGCGGTAAGACTAGCGGGAGTATCGACATTCAGTACTTC.

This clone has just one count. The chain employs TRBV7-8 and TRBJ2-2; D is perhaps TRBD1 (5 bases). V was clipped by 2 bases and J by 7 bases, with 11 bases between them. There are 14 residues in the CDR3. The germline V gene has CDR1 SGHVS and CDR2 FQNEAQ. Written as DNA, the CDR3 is TGTGCCAGCAGCTTAAGGCAGGGATTCGGGGAGCTGTTTTTT. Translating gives CASSLRQGFGELFF. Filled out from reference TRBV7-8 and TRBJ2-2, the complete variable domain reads GAGVSQSPRYKVAKRGQDVALRCDPISGHVSLFWYQQALGQGPEFLTYFQNEAQLDKSGLPSDRFFAERPEGSVSTLKIQRTQQEDSAVYLCASSLRQGFGELFFGEGSRLTVL.

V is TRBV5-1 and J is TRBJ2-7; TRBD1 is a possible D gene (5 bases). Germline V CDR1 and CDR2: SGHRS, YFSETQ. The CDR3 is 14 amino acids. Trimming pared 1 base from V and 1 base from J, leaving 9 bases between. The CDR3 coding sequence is TGCGCCAGCAGCTTGCCAGGGAAGTCCTACGAGCAGTACTTC. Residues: CASSLPGKSYEQYF.

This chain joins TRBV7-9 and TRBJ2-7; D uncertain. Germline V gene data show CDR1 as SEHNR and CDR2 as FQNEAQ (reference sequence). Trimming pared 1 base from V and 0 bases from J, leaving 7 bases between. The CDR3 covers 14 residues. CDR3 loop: CASSLDYTSYEQYF. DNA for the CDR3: TGTGCCAGCAGCTTAGACTACACCTCCTACGAGCAGTACTTC.

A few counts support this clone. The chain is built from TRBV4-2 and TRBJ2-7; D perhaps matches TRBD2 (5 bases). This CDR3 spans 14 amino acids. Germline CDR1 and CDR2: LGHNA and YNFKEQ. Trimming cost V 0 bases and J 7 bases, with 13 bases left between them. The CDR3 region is CASSQDNRDYEQYF. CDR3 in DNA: TGTGCCAGCAGCCAAGATAACCGGGATTATGAGCAGTACTTC.

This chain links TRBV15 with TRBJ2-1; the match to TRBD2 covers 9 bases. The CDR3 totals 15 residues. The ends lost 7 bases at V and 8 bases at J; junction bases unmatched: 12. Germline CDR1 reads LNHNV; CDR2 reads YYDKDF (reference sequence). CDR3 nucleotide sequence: TGTGCCACCAAACCGGGGCTAGCGGGATGGTATGAGCAGTTCTTC. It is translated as CATKPGLAGWYEQFF. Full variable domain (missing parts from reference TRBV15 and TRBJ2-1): DAMVIQNPRYQVTQFGKPVTLSCSQTLNHNVMYWYQQKSSQAPKLLFHYYDKDFNNEADTPDNFQSRRPNTSFCFLDIRSPGLGDTAMYLCATKPGLAGWYEQFFGPGTRLTVL.

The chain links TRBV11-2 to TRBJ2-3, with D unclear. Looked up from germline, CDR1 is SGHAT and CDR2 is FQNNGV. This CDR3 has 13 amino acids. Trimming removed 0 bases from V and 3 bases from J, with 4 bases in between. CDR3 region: CASSLEGTDTQYF. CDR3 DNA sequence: TGTGCCAGCAGCTTAGAAGGAACAGATACGCAGTATTTT. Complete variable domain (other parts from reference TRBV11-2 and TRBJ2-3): EAGVAQSPRYKIIEKRQSVAFWCNPISGHATLYWYQQILGQGPKLLIQFQNNGVVDDSQLPKDRFSAERLKGVDSTLKIQPAKLEDSAVYLCASSLEGTDTQYFGPGTRLTVL.

The CDR3 here is CASSGWTGPNEKLFF. The CDR3 bases are TGTGCCAGCAGTGGGTGGACAGGGCCAAATGAAAAACTGTTTTTT. The V and J genes are TRBV2 and TRBJ1-4, with 8 positions matching TRBD1. V lost 4 bases, J lost 5 bases, and 6 bases stayed unmatched. Germline loops: CDR1 SNHLY, CDR2 FYNNEI. The CDR3 loop spans 15 amino acids.

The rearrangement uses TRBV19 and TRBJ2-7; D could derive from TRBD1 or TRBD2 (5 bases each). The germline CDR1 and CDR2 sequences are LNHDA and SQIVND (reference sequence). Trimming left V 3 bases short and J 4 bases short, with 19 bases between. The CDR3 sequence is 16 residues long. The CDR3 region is CASSILSGTQRYEQYF. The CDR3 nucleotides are TGTGCCAGTAGTATCCTTTCGGGGACCCAAAGGTACGAGCAGTACTTC.

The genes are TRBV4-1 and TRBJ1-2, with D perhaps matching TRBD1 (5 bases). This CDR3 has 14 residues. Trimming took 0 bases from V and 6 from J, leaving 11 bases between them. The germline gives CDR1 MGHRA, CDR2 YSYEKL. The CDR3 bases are TGCGCCAGCAGCCAAGATCGGGGGTGGGATGGCTACACCTTC. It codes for CASSQDRGWDGYTF.